A selection of T cell receptor beta chains follows, all from one sample in a study of blood T cell repertoires in COVID-19. Assay: immunoSEQ multiplex PCR; the TCRdb copy retains only in-frame clones and omits some. The data contain around 160,000 clones, 70% to 90% of them singletons. Material for sequencing was peripheral blood. These receptors came from a man between 60 and 70 years old with acute or convalescent COVID-19. Each CDR3 is given without its conserved first and last residue. A row's size may be missing; if present it is once, few, many or a size class.

v_gene: TRBV4-2
abundance: once
len: 13
j_gene: TRBJ1-2
CDR3aa: ASSQVGGDNYGYT

v_gene: TRBV7-2
abundance: NA
len: 11
j_gene: TRBJ1-1
CDR3aa: ASSLLQGTEAF

v_gene: TRBV28
abundance: NA
len: 14
j_gene: TRBJ1-6
CDR3aa: ASSLVLASRNSPLH

v_gene: TRBV24-1
abundance: NA
len: 12
j_gene: TRBJ2-7
CDR3aa: ATSGAETPYEQY

v_gene: TRBV18
abundance: few
len: 12
j_gene: TRBJ1-1
CDR3aa: ASSKRQGMVEAF

v_gene: TRBV29-1
abundance: few
len: 11
j_gene: TRBJ2-7
CDR3aa: SVESGGSYEQY

v_gene: TRBV13
abundance: NA
len: 15
j_gene: TRBJ1-1
CDR3aa: ASSLEVGQGYDTEAF

v_gene: TRBV12-5
abundance: NA
len: 10
j_gene: TRBJ2-7
CDR3aa: ASGWGDSKQY

v_gene: TRBV7-3
abundance: NA
len: 12
j_gene: TRBJ1-1
CDR3aa: ASSERGGTTEAF

v_gene: TRBV6-5
abundance: NA
len: 12
j_gene: TRBJ2-7
CDR3aa: ASSYSRANYEQY

v_gene: TRBV5-4
abundance: few
len: 13
j_gene: TRBJ1-1
CDR3aa: ASSPTGAEGTEAF

v_gene: TRBV9
abundance: NA
len: 13
j_gene: TRBJ1-5
CDR3aa: ASSAGTASNQPQH

v_gene: TRBV28
abundance: NA
len: 14
j_gene: TRBJ2-2
CDR3aa: ASSSLLRGGTGELF

v_gene: TRBV28
abundance: few
len: 13
j_gene: TRBJ2-1
CDR3aa: ASNLGSPRWNEQF

v_gene: TRBV6-5
abundance: NA
len: 14
j_gene: TRBJ1-2
CDR3aa: ASSYRTGTGDYGYT

v_gene: TRBV3-1/TRBV3-2
abundance: NA
len: 14
j_gene: TRBJ2-5
CDR3aa: ASSPIAGVGQETQY

v_gene: TRBV5-1
abundance: few
len: 12
j_gene: TRBJ2-2
CDR3aa: ASSPDTNTGELF

v_gene: TRBV24-1
abundance: few
len: 11
j_gene: TRBJ1-2
CDR3aa: ATSQQGIYGYT

v_gene: TRBV18
abundance: NA
len: 11
j_gene: TRBJ1-6
CDR3aa: ASSRNRESPLH

v_gene: TRBV28
abundance: NA
len: 11
j_gene: TRBJ1-5
CDR3aa: ASRTGLNQPQH

v_gene: TRBV7-2
abundance: few
len: 12
j_gene: TRBJ2-4
CDR3aa: ASRPPSAKNIQY

v_gene: TRBV9
abundance: NA
len: 11
j_gene: TRBJ1-1
CDR3aa: ASSSRGSTEAF

v_gene: TRBV7-3
abundance: NA
len: 15
j_gene: TRBJ2-2
CDR3aa: ASSPHPSVPNTGELF

v_gene: TRBV10-3
abundance: NA
len: 9
j_gene: TRBJ2-7
CDR3aa: AISDPVVQY

v_gene: TRBV29-1
abundance: few
len: 12
j_gene: TRBJ2-1
CDR3aa: SVEGLPPNSEQF

v_gene: TRBV15
abundance: NA
len: 13
j_gene: TRBJ1-2
CDR3aa: ATSDLGQGAVGYT

v_gene: TRBV7-2
abundance: NA
len: 12
j_gene: TRBJ2-3
CDR3aa: ASSSGGTTDTQY

v_gene: TRBV9
abundance: NA
len: 12
j_gene: TRBJ1-2
CDR3aa: ASNRDSGWRGYT

v_gene: TRBV6-4
abundance: NA
len: 14
j_gene: TRBJ2-7
CDR3aa: ASSDSGGTTPGEQY

v_gene: TRBV5-1
abundance: NA
len: 12
j_gene: TRBJ2-2
CDR3aa: ASSLGQWSGELF

v_gene: TRBV6-5
abundance: NA
len: 9
j_gene: TRBJ2-5
CDR3aa: ASRGEETQY

v_gene: TRBV23-1
abundance: NA
len: 14
j_gene: TRBJ2-2
CDR3aa: ASSHRVLKNTGELF